This T cell receptor (beta chain) was found in a study of T cells in Graves' hyperthyroidism and ophthalmopathy. Germline CDR1 LNHDA, CDR2 SQIVND (reference sequence). The CDR3 sequence is 14 residues long. Trimming took 4 bases from V and 6 from J, leaving 13 bases between them. This clonotype was seen a handful of times. RNA transcripts served as the template for amplifying TCR beta CDR3 regions. Using the HTBI primer set, a first-round RT-PCR was run on the TCR CDR3. TCRdb used MiXCR to reprocess the multiplex PCR reads, holding one entry per CDR3 protein. The repertoire consists of over 350,000 distinct CDR3 sequences, with about an eighth occurring once and the leading ten covering around 28%.

This chain joins TRBV19 and TRBJ2-1; D remains ambiguous. This sequence originates from a man aged 45-60 years with Graves' ophthalmopathy. The specimen sequenced was blood. CDR3 nucleotides: TGTGCCAGTAGTAGCGGCGTGACAACCAATGAGCAGTTCTTC. Its protein is CASSSGVTTNEQFF.